The 15 T cell receptor beta chains listed next were all sequenced from one sample in a study of T cells in Graves' hyperthyroidism and ophthalmopathy. Amplification of TCR beta CDR3 regions used RNA as the template. The TCR CDR3 first-round RT-PCR relied on the HTBI primer set. Using its own MiXCR run on the multiplex PCR reads, TCRdb lists one record per CDR3 protein. The sample yields around 520,000 distinct CDR3 sequences, approximately 25% seen once. Sequencing input: blood. These receptors were taken from a woman aged 25 to 45 with Graves' ophthalmopathy.

This clonotype was seen at least ten times. V is TRBV5-1 and J is TRBJ1-1, with D unclear. V was clipped by 5 bases and J by 0 bases, with 8 bases between them. Germline values: CDR1 SGHRS, CDR2 YFSETQ. The CDR3 contains 13 residues. The CDR3 DNA reads TGCGCCAGCAGTCACGGGGTGAACACTGAAGCTTTCTTT. Amino acid sequence: CASSHGVNTEAFF.

This clonotype was detected only a few times. This could be a read error, since a much larger clone is one nucleotide away. The chain combines TRBV2 with TRBJ1-4, with TRBD1 as a possible D gene (5 bases). The CDR3 runs 14 residues. Germline V gives CDR1 SNHLY, CDR2 FYNNEI. DNA of the CDR3: TGTGTCAGCAGGCTCCGGGACGGTAATGAAAAACTGTTTTTT. Protein product: CVSRLRDGNEKLFF.

The J gene is TRBJ2-7, the V gene TRBV7-9, with TRBD1 matching 7 bases. This CDR3 contains 15 residues. CDR1 SEHNR and CDR2 FQNEAQ come from the germline V gene (reference sequence). The V segment lost 0 bases and the J segment 3 bases; nucleotides outside the gene matches: 5. CDR3 sequence reads: CASSLARDSSYEQYF. CDR3 coding DNA: TGTGCCAGCAGCTTAGCCCGGGACAGCAGCTACGAGCAGTACTTC.

This chain uses TRBV20-1 with TRBJ2-7; possible D gene TRBD2, 6 bases. Looked up from germline, CDR1 is DFQATT and CDR2 is SNEGSKA (reference sequence). This CDR3 is 14 amino acids long. With 3 bases removed from V and 3 bases from J, the gap between germline ends came to 15 bases. The CDR3 spells CSASPSGSIYEQYF. The CDR3 coding sequence is TGCAGTGCTAGTCCCTCCGGGAGTATCTACGAGCAGTACTTC.

Many counts were recorded for this clonotype. This sequence joins TRBV6-2 or TRBV6-3 and TRBJ1-5; D not resolved. The CDR3 is 12 residues long. Trimming shortened V by 4 bases and J by 7 bases, and 8 bases separated the two germline ends. Germline V gives CDR1 MNHEY, CDR2 SVGEGT. The CDR3 DNA sequence: TGTGCCAGCAGTTCCCGAACACAGCCCCAGCATTTT. Its translation is CASSSRTQPQHF.

The V call is TRBV12-3 or TRBV12-4, the J call TRBJ2-7; 11 bases map to TRBD2. This CDR3 region has 15 residues. Trimming removed 7 bases from V and 5 bases from J; junction bases left unmatched: 10. In nucleotides, the CDR3 is TGTGCCAGCACCATAGCGGGGGGGTCCTACGACGAGCAGTACTTC. Residues: CASTIAGGSYDEQYF.

The genes are TRBV12-3 or TRBV12-4 and TRBJ2-2; TRBD1 aligns across 9 bases. Trimming took 3 bases from V and 5 from J; bases not matched to a gene: 4. CDR3 size: 15 residues. The CDR3 protein is CASSFQDRGTGELFF. The CDR3 DNA sequence: TGTGCCAGCAGTTTCCAGGACAGGGGAACCGGGGAGCTGTTTTTT.

This clonotype was seen ten or more times. The V and J genes are TRBV29-1 and TRBJ2-5; 9 bases align to TRBD1. Losses at the gene ends were 6 bases for V and 4 bases for J; bases not matched to a gene: 6. The germline CDR1 and CDR2 sequences are SQVTM and ANQGSEA. The CDR3 length is 13 residues. CDR3 residues: CSVDRGKLETQYF. DNA for the CDR3: TGCAGCGTGGACAGGGGAAAGCTAGAGACCCAGTACTTC.

This clonotype showed up many times. The chain has TRBV10-2 and TRBJ2-7; D gene unclear. The germline gives CDR1 WSHSY, CDR2 SAAADI. Trimming cost V 10 bases and J 1 base, with 14 bases left between them. This CDR3 is 13 amino acids long. CDR3 in DNA: TGCGCCACCCACAACGCAGTATCCTACGAGCAGTACTTC. Translated: CATHNAVSYEQYF.

This clonotype was counted at least ten times. V gene TRBV12-3 or TRBV12-4 combines with J gene TRBJ2-5; TRBD2 might be the D (5 bases). With 3 bases removed from V and 5 bases from J, the gap between germline ends came to 13 bases. There are 14 residues in the CDR3. The CDR3 DNA sequence: TGTGCCAGCAGTTTGGGCGGGCTCAGGGAGACCCAGTACTTC. Residues: CASSLGGLRETQYF.

This clonotype appeared many times. This chain links TRBV4-3 with TRBJ1-5, with D possibly TRBD1 on 5 matching bases. The CDR3 runs to 16 residues. Deletions cut 0 bases from V and 6 bases from J, with 15 bases between. In germline, CDR1 is LGHNA, CDR2 YSLEER. The CDR3 DNA reads TGCGCCAGCAGCCAAGATGCGGAGGGGTTGGGTCAGCCCCAGCATTTT. Its protein is CASSQDAEGLGQPQHF.

This clonotype appeared many times. This sequence joins TRBV5-1 and TRBJ1-1; D is unresolved. Germline lookup yields CDR1 SGHRS and CDR2 YFSETQ. The CDR3 sequence is 14 residues long. V shed 4 bases and J shed 2 bases, with 12 bases lying between them. DNA of the CDR3: TGCGCCAGCAGCCCCCTTGCAGGTAACACTGAAGCTTTCTTT. Its translation: CASSPLAGNTEAFF.

J is TRBJ2-2 and V is TRBV4-2; 12 nucleotides agree with TRBD2. This CDR3 spans 18 amino acids. V dropped 0 bases and J dropped 5; count of bases not matched to a gene: 7. The germline gives CDR1 LGHNA, CDR2 YNFKEQ. CDR3 DNA: TGTGCCAGCAGCCAAGATCTAGCGGGGGGGCGGCGGACCGGGGAGCTGTTTTTT. Protein product: CASSQDLAGGRRTGELFF.

This clonotype came up a few times. The chain joins TRBV7-2 to TRBJ1-5; tentative D call: TRBD1 (5 bases). There are 15 residues in the CDR3. V was clipped by 3 bases and J by 6 bases, with 15 bases between them. From germline, CDR1 is SGHTA and CDR2 FQGNSA. The CDR3 DNA is TGTGCCAGCAGCTTCACGGGCAGGGCGTTTCAGCCCCAGCATTTT. It is translated as CASSFTGRAFQPQHF.

This clonotype was recorded at least ten times. The chain has TRBV20-1 and TRBJ2-7; D may be TRBD1 or TRBD2 (5 bases each). Per the germline V gene, CDR1 is DFQATT and CDR2 is SNEGSKA (reference sequence). V was clipped by 6 bases and J by 0 bases, with 15 bases between them. The CDR3 consists of 14 residues. CDR3: CSASGRRSSYEQYF. In DNA, the CDR3 is TGCAGTGCGTCGGGACGGCGGAGCTCCTACGAGCAGTACTTC.